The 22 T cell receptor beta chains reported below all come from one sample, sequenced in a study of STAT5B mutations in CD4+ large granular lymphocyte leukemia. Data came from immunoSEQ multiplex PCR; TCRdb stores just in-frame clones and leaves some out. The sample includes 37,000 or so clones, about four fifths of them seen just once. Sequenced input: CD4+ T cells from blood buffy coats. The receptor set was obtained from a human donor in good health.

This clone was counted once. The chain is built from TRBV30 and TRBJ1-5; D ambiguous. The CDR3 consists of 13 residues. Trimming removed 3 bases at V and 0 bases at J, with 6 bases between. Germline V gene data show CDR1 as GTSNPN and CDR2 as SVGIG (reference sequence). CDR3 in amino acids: CAWRQNSNQPQHF. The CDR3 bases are TGTGCCTGGAGGCAGAATAGCAATCAGCCCCAGCATTTT.

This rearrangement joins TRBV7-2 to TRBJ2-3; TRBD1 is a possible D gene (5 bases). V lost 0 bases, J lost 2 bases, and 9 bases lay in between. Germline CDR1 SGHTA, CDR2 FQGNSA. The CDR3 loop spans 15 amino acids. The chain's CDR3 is CASSLAGRVTDTQYF. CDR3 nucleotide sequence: TGTGCCAGCAGCTTAGCGGGGCGCGTCACAGATACGCAGTATTTT.

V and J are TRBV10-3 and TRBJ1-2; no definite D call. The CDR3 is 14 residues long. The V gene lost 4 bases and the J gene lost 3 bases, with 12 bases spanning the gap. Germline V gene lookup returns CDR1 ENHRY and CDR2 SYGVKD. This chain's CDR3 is CAISGRTTDYGYTF. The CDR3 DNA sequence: TGTGCCATCAGTGGGCGTACAACGGACTATGGCTACACCTTC.

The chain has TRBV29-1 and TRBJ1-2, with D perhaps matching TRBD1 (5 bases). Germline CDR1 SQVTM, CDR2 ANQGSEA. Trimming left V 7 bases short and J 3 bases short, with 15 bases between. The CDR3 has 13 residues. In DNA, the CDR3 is TGCAGCGCGAGTGTGGGGACGGACTATGGCTACACCTTC. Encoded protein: CSASVGTDYGYTF. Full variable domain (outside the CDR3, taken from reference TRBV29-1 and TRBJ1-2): SAVISQKPSRDICQRGTSLTIQCQVDSQVTMMFWYRQQPGQSLTLIATANQGSEATYESGFVIDKFPISRPNLTFSTLTVSNMSPEDSSIYLCSASVGTDYGYTFGSGTRLTVV.

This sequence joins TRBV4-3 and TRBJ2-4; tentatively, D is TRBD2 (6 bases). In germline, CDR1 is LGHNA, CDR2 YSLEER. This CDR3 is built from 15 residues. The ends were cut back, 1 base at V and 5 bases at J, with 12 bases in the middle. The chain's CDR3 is CASSQGRELQNIQYF. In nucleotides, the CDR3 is TGCGCCAGCAGCCAAGGACGGGAGCTTCAAAACATTCAGTACTTC.

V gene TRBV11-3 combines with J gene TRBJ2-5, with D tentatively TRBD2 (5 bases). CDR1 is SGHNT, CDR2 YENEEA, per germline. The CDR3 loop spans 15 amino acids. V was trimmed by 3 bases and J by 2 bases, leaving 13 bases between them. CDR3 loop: CASSFAGGRQETQYF. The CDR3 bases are TGTGCCAGCAGCTTTGCGGGCGGGCGGCAAGAGACCCAGTACTTC.

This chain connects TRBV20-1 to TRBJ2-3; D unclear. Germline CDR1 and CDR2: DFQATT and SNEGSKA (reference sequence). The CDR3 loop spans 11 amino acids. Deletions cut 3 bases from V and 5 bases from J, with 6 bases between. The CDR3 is CSARVVDTQYF. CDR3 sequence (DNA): TGCAGTGCTAGGGTTGTAGATACGCAGTATTTT.

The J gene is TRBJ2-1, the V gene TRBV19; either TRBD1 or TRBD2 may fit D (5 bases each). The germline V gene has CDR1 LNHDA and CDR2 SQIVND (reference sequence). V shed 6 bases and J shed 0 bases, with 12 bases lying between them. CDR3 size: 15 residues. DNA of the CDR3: TGTGCCAGTAGGATCTCAGGGAGCTCCTACAATGAGCAGTTCTTC. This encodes CASRISGSSYNEQFF. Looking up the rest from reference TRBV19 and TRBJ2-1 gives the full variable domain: DGGITQSPKYLFRKEGQNVTLSCEQNLNHDAMYWYRQDPGQGLRLIYYSQIVNDFQKGDIAEGYSVSREKKESFPLTVTSAQKNPTAFYLCASRISGSSYNEQFFGPGTRLTVL.

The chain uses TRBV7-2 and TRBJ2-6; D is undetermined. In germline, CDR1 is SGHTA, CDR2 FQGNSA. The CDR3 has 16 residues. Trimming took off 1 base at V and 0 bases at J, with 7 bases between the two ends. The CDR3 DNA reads TGTGCCAGCAGCTTAGAATGGGGCTCTGGGGCCAACGTCCTGACTTTC. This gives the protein CASSLEWGSGANVLTF.

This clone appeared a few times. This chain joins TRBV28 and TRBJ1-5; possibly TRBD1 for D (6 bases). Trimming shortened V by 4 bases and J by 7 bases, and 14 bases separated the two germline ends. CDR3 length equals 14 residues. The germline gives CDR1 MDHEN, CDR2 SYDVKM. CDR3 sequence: CASSSPQGRQPQHF. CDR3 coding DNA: TGTGCCAGCAGTTCCCCACAGGGTCGGCAGCCCCAGCATTTT.

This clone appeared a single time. CDR3 protein: CASSFGTSGTDTQYF. The DNA for the CDR3 is TGCGCCAGCAGCTTCGGGACTAGCGGGACAGATACGCAGTATTTT. The chain links TRBV5-1 to TRBJ2-3, with 12 nucleotides matching TRBD2. The germline gives CDR1 SGHRS, CDR2 YFSETQ. The CDR3 has 15 residues. The V segment lost 2 bases and the J segment 3 bases; nucleotides outside the gene matches: 1.

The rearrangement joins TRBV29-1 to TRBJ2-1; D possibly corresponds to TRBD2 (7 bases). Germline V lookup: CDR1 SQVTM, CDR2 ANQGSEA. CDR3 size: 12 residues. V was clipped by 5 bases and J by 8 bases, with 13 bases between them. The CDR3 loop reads CSVRRGGDEQFF. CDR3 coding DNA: TGCAGCGTTCGTAGGGGGGGGGATGAGCAGTTCTTC.

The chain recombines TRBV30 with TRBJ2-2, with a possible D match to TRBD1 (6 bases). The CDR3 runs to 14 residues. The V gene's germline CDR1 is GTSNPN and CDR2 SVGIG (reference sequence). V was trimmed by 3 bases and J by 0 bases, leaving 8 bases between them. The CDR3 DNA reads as TGTGCCTGGAGGGGGGCTTCGAACACCGGGGAGCTGTTTTTT. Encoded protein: CAWRGASNTGELFF.

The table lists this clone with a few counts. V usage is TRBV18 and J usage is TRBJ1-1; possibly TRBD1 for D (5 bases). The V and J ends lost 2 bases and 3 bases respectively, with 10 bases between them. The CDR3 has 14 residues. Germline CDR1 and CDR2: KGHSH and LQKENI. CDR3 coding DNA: TGTGCCAGCTCACCAAATGGGGGGGACACTGAAGCTTTCTTT. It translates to CASSPNGGDTEAFF.

In DNA form, the CDR3 reads TGTGCCAGCGCCGACCAGGGACGGCCTCTTTATGGCTACACCTTC. This sequence encodes CASADQGRPLYGYTF. This chain links TRBV7-2 with TRBJ1-2, with D possibly being TRBD1 (5 bases). The CDR3 loop spans 15 amino acids. The V and J ends lost 8 bases and 5 bases respectively, with 21 bases between them. Germline values: CDR1 SGHTA, CDR2 FQGNSA.

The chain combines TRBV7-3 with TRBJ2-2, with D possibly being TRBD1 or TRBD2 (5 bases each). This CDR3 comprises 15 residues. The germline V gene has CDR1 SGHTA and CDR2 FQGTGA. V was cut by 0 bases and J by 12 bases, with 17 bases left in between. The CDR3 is CASSLTRQGPLKLFF. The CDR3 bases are TGTGCCAGCAGCTTAACGCGGCAGGGACCTTTGAAGCTGTTTTTT.

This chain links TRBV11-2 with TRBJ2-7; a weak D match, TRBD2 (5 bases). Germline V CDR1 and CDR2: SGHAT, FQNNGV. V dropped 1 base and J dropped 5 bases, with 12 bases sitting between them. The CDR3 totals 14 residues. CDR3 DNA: TGTGCCAGCAGCTTAGCGGGCACGAGGGACGAGCAGTACTTC. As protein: CASSLAGTRDEQYF.

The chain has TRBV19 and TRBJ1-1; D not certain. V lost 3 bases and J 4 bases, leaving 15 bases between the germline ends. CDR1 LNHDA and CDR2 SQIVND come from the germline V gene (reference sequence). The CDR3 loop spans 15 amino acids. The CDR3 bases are TGTGCCAGTAGTATTTTGGGGTCGTCGGGCACTGAAGCTTTCTTT. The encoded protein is CASSILGSSGTEAFF.

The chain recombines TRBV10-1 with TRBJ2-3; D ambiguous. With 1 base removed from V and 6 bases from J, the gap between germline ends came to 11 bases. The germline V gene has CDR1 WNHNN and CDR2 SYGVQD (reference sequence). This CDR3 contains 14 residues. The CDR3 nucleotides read TGCGCCAGCAGTGAGTGGTCTCCTAGGGATACGCAGTATTTT. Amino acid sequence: CASSEWSPRDTQYF.

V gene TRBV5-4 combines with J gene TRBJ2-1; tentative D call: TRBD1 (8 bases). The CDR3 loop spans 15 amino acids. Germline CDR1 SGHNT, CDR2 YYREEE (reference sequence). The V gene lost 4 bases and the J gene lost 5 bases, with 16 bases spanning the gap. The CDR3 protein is CASSPGQGGHNEQFF. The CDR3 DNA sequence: TGTGCCAGCAGCCCAGGACAGGGAGGGCACAATGAGCAGTTCTTC.

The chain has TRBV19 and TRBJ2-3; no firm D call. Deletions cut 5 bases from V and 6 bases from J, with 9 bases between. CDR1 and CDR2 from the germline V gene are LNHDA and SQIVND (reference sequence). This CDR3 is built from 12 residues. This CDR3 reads CASSPSRDTQYF. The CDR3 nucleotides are TGTGCCAGTAGTCCTAGTAGGGATACGCAGTATTTT.

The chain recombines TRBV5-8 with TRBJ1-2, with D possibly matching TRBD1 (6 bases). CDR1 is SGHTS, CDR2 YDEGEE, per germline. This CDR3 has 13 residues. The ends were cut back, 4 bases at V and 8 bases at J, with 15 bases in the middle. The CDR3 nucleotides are TGTGCCAGCAGCACCGGGACACATGGGGGCTACACCTTC. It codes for CASSTGTHGGYTF.